This T cell receptor beta chain was recorded in a study of blood T cell repertoires in COVID-19. The overall study: Donors in the United States, Italy and Spain gave samples during acute or convalescent COVID-19.

Recruited during active infection, patients (from Seattle) were subsequently followed longitudinally. Libraries were prepared by immunoSEQ multiplex PCR; TCRdb keeps only in-frame clonotypes and omits some of them. The repertoire consists of 75,000 to 90,000 clones, with around 80% occurring once and the leading ten covering roughly a third. CDR3 length: 17 amino acids. The V segment lost 8 bases and the J segment 4 bases; nucleotides outside the gene matches: 11. Per germline, CDR1 LGHDT and CDR2 YNNKEL (reference sequence). The chain carries TRBV3-1 (or the pseudogene TRBV3-2) and TRBJ2-2; 12 bases line up with TRBD2. Material: peripheral blood. This receptor was identified in a man in his 60s with COVID-19, enrolled during active disease. The CDR3 DNA reads TGTGCCAGCCGTCGGACTAGCGGGGCCTCGGGCACCGGGGAGCTGTTTTTT. Protein product: CASRRTSGASGTGELFF.